This entry lists 3 T cell receptor beta chains sequenced from one sample in a study of molecular identifiers for immune sequencing clone quantification. TCRdb passed the PCR reads through MiXCR, listing each CDR3 protein once. The data show more than 550,000 distinct CDR3 sequences, about 25% seen once. Specimen: naive CD8+ T cells from blood, with Jurkat cell RNA spiked in. Sample subset: FACS-sorted CD8+CD4-CCR7+CD45RA+ naive T cells. These receptors originate from a human donor in good health. Some libraries in this study had Jurkat cell RNA spiked in.

This clonotype was seen only once. Given a much more abundant clone one base away, this may be a read error. The J gene is TRBJ2-1, the V gene TRBV11-2; 8 nucleotides agree with TRBD2. The V gene's germline CDR1 is SGHAT and CDR2 FQNNGV. CDR3 length equals 15 residues. In DNA form, the CDR3 reads TGTGCCAGCAGCTTAGGCCGGGGGGGCCTCGGTGAGCGGTTCTTC. Its translation is CASSLGRGGLGERFF. The variable domain in full, with the rest retrieved from reference TRBV11-2 and TRBJ2-1, is EAGVAQSPRYKIIEKRQSVAFWCNPISGHATLYWYQQILGQGPKLLIQFQNNGVVDDSQLPKDRFSAERLKGVDSTLKIQPAKLEDSAVYLCASSLGRGGLGERFFGPGTRLTVL.

As for this clonotype: With a much larger clone just one base away, this may be a read error. The CDR3 reads CASSLYGGGITEAFF. CDR3 sequence (DNA): TGTGCCAGCAGTTTATATGGAGGGGGAATCACTGAAGCTTTCTTT. The gene calls are TRBV27 and TRBJ1-1, with D possibly TRBD1 on 6 matching bases. The CDR3 covers 15 residues. In germline, CDR1 is MNHEY, CDR2 SMNVEV (reference sequence). V was clipped by 1 base and J by 4 bases, with 13 bases between them.

The CDR3 DNA follows: TGTGCCAGCAGTTTAACGGCTAGCGGGGGTAATGAGCAGTTCTTC. This translates into CASSLTASGGNEQFF. This chain uses TRBV12-3 or TRBV12-4 with TRBJ2-1, with 10 bases identical to TRBD2. The V segment lost 2 bases and the J segment 7 bases; nucleotides outside the gene matches: 5. The CDR3 is 15 amino acids.